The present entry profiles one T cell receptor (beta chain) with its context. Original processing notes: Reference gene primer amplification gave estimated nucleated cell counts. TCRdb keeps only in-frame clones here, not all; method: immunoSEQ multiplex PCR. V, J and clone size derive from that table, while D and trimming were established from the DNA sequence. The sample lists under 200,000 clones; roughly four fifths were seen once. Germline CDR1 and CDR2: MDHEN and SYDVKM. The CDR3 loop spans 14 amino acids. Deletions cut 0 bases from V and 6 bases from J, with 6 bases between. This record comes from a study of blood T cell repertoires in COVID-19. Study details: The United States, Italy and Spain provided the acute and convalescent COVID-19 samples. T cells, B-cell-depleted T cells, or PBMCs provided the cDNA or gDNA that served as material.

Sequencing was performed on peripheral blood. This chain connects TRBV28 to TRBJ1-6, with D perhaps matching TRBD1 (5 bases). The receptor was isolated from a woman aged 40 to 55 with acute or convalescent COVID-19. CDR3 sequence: CASSLWGRNSPLHF. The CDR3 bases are TGTGCCAGCAGTTTATGGGGGCGTAATTCACCCCTCCACTTT.